The 4 T cell receptor beta chains presented below share a single source sample, sequenced in a study of cytomegalovirus exposure and HLA in healthy donors (dated 2017 in TCRdb). The library relied on the immunoSEQ multiplex PCR assay. For the multiplex PCR, a mixture combining 60 forward primers for TCR Vbeta segments and 13 reverse primers for TCR Jbeta segments was used. Sourced from immuneACCESS, this table was stored by TCRdb with only in-frame sequences that have V and J called. A share of the clones is absent; for the studies checked, an unresolved V gene accounts for under half, and the remainder has no known explanation. The sample yields some 120,000 clones; about 80% were counted once. About 3.4% of the sample rests with the top ten. The sequenced material came from PBMCs. All receptors come from a man younger than 45 in good health and CMV-seronegative.

Only one count was recorded for this clone. This chain uses TRBV7-9 with TRBJ2-7; D possibly corresponds to TRBD1 (6 bases). This CDR3 has 18 residues. Trimming pared 1 base from V and 0 bases from J, leaving 19 bases between. Germline loops: CDR1 SEHNR, CDR2 FQNEAQ (reference sequence). The CDR3 DNA is TGTGCCAGCAGCTTAGATAGAGGGCGGACAGTAAGCTCCTACGAGCAGTACTTC. Residues: CASSLDRGRTVSSYEQYF.

This sequence joins TRBV6-1 and TRBJ2-1; unclear D gene. The CDR3 extends over 13 amino acids. CDR1 and CDR2 from the germline V gene are MNHNS and SASEGT. V shed 6 bases and J shed 0 bases, with 6 bases lying between them. The CDR3 spells CASRAVSYNEQFF. CDR3 DNA sequence: TGTGCCAGCAGGGCAGTCTCCTACAATGAGCAGTTCTTC.

This chain joins TRBV19 and TRBJ1-5; no reliable D call. Germline lookup yields CDR1 LNHDA and CDR2 SQIVND (reference sequence). The CDR3 runs 14 residues. V was pared by 3 bases and J by 0 bases, with 6 bases between. The CDR3 here is CASSISYSNQPQHF. Written as DNA, the CDR3 is TGTGCCAGTAGTATCTCGTATAGCAATCAGCCCCAGCATTTT.

The chain is built from TRBV7-2 and TRBJ2-7, with 8 bases matching TRBD1. J was trimmed by 1 base and V by 5 bases; bases with no gene match: 4. This CDR3 is built from 14 residues. Germline values: CDR1 SGHTA, CDR2 FQGNSA. The CDR3 region is CASSARQGSYEQYF. CDR3 nucleotide sequence: TGTGCCAGCAGCGCAAGACAGGGGTCCTACGAGCAGTACTTC.